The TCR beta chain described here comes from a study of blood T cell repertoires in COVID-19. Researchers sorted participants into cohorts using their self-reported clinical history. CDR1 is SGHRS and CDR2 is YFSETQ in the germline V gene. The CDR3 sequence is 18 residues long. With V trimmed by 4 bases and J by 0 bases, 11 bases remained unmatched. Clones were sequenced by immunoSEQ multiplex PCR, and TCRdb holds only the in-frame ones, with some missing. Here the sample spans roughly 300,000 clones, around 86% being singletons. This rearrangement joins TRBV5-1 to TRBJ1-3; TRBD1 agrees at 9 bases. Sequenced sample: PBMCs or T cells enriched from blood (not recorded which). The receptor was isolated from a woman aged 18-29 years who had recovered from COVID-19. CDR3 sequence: CASSNRGLAPFSGNTIYF. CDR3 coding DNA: TGCGCCAGCAGCAACAGGGGGCTTGCTCCATTCTCTGGAAACACCATATATTTT.